This is a list of T cell receptor beta chains from one sample in a study of cytotoxic CD8 clonotypes in ibrutinib-treated CLL. TCRdb's copy holds only in-frame clones and misses some; the assay was immunoSEQ multiplex PCR. The data contain hundreds of thousands of clones, 79% of them singletons. The sample was PBMCs, taken after 12 months of ibrutinib treatment. Receptors were obtained from a human donor with chronic lymphocytic leukemia. CDR3s leave out the opening cysteine and the closing phenylalanine or tryptophan.

v_call: TRBV7-8; cdr3_aa: ASSILAGAWNEQF
v_call: TRBV4-2; cdr3_aa: ASSQVVPGGQKTHYGYT
v_call: TRBV12-2; cdr3_aa: ASRLAPPVRIWGNQPQH
v_call: TRBV5-6; cdr3_aa: ASSLGSGGGAGEQY
v_call: TRBV27; cdr3_aa: ASQGGGGQQY
v_call: TRBV14; cdr3_aa: ASRTTGTYEQY
v_call: TRBV6-1; cdr3_aa: ASSEAGSAYNEQF
v_call: TRBV28; cdr3_aa: ASSGLAGGREQF
v_call: TRBV30; cdr3_aa: AWRVAWDFGYT
v_call: TRBV5-1; cdr3_aa: ASGTSGGPTDTQY
v_call: TRBV19; cdr3_aa: ASRSGTGNGYT
v_call: TRBV27; cdr3_aa: ASSHPSGGKETQY
v_call: TRBV30; cdr3_aa: AWSVYSAGNEKLF
v_call: TRBV5-4; cdr3_aa: ASSLGHFSSVYGYT
v_call: TRBV19; cdr3_aa: ASSRWPDGETQY
v_call: TRBV25-1; cdr3_aa: ASSVPGTSTNEQF
v_call: TRBV5-1; cdr3_aa: ASSLVEDTQY
v_call: TRBV25-1; cdr3_aa: AITPQRGGGGELF
v_call: TRBV5-8; cdr3_aa: ASSPQGLARDEQY
v_call: TRBV5-1; cdr3_aa: ASSLDRPNEKLF
v_call: TRBV5-1; cdr3_aa: ASSIDRVPYGYT
v_call: TRBV11-2; cdr3_aa: ASSLPDRGLPYEQY
v_call: TRBV4-2; cdr3_aa: ASSQDSGEKLF
v_call: TRBV9; cdr3_aa: ASSVDVSYRGPGEMANYGYT
v_call: TRBV27; cdr3_aa: ASSSSGRGDTQY
v_call: TRBV7-8; cdr3_aa: ASSPMTRGFGNQPQH
v_call: TRBV6-1; cdr3_aa: ASREGSGANVLT
v_call: TRBV6-4; cdr3_aa: ASSEGDGLYGYT
v_call: TRBV7-8; cdr3_aa: ASSWVGSANYGYT
v_call: TRBV9; cdr3_aa: ASSPKSTRVEQF
v_call: TRBV15; cdr3_aa: ATSRDRWTGNTEAF
v_call: TRBV13; cdr3_aa: ASSLPWRGANTEAF
v_call: TRBV14; cdr3_aa: ASSLSGGWTEAF
v_call: TRBV2; cdr3_aa: ASSTGQGVPPQH
v_call: TRBV28; cdr3_aa: ASSLPGQGFRANVLT
v_call: TRBV6-5; cdr3_aa: ASSYSSLGAWEQY
v_call: TRBV6-5; cdr3_aa: AARRPGANVLT
v_call: TRBV9; cdr3_aa: ASSVAGAEGYT
v_call: TRBV5-6; cdr3_aa: ASSLAQGRTLT
v_call: TRBV5-5; cdr3_aa: ASSPGQGRDTEAF
v_call: TRBV29-1; cdr3_aa: SVKVYNEQF
v_call: TRBV19; cdr3_aa: ASIPAGDGTGELF
v_call: TRBV28; cdr3_aa: ASSRRTSGPGETQY
v_call: TRBV4-1; cdr3_aa: ASSHPTTGATEAF
v_call: TRBV7-9; cdr3_aa: ASSFRAGGQSSYNEQF